This is a list of T cell receptor beta chains from one sample in a study of T cells in narcolepsy. Profiled with immunoSEQ multiplex PCR; TCRdb holds only in-frame clones, not every one. The sample includes approximately 25,000 clones, approximately 84% of them seen just once. The material sequenced was CD45RA- memory CD4+ T cells from PBMCs. The receptor set was obtained from a human donor with narcolepsy. The CDR3 runs from the conserved cysteine through the conserved F or W. A D gene is named only where the DNA matches it firmly. Not every row has a clone size; where given, it reads once, few, many or a size class.

clone_size j_call v_call d_call cdr3_aa cdr3_nt
NA TRBJ2-1 TRBV11-3 NA CASGRNNEQFF TGTGCCAGCGGGAGGAACAATGAGCAGTTCTTC
NA TRBJ1-1 TRBV10-3 NA CAISESRIKAFF TGTGCCATCAGTGAGAGTCGGATTAAAGCTTTCTTT
NA TRBJ1-6 TRBV18 NA CASSSAGTVYSPLHF TGTGCCAGCTCGTCGGCCGGGACCGTTTATTCACCCCTCCACTTT
NA TRBJ2-3 TRBV9 NA CASSPRGYTDTQYF TGTGCCAGCAGCCCCCGGGGCTACACAGATACGCAGTATTTT
NA TRBJ2-5 TRBV7-2 NA CASSLGDGRGETQYF TGTGCCAGCAGCTTAGGGGATGGGCGGGGAGAGACCCAGTACTTC
NA TRBJ1-4 TRBV9 NA CASSVDGNEKLFF TGTGCCAGCAGCGTAGATGGGAATGAAAAACTGTTTTTT
NA TRBJ1-3 TRBV6-5 NA CASIPNRLSPNTIYF TGTGCCAGCATCCCGAATCGGCTTAGTCCAAACACCATATATTTT
NA TRBJ2-5 TRBV28 NA CASKAVQETQYF TGTGCCAGCAAGGCAGTCCAAGAGACCCAGTACTTC
NA TRBJ1-3 TRBV7-2 NA CASSRRDPGNTIYF TGTGCCAGCAGCCGCAGGGATCCTGGAAACACCATATATTTT
NA TRBJ1-2 TRBV10-3 TRBD1 CAISVQDRVTYGYTF TGTGCCATCAGCGTACAGGACAGGGTTACTTATGGCTACACCTTC
NA TRBJ2-1 TRBV5-1 NA CASSLKGDWLGEQFF TGCGCCAGCAGCTTGAAGGGGGACTGGCTGGGTGAGCAGTTCTTC
NA TRBJ1-4 TRBV5-1 TRBD1 CASSLGTGAHEKLFF TGCGCCAGCAGCCTCGGGACAGGGGCCCATGAAAAACTGTTTTTT
NA TRBJ1-5 TRBV19 NA CASRAIRGPGKYQPQHF TGTGCCAGTAGGGCGATCAGGGGCCCTGGGAAGTATCAGCCCCAGCATTTT
NA TRBJ1-5 TRBV14 NA CASSQLQGEPQHF TGTGCCAGCAGCCAATTACAGGGAGAGCCCCAGCATTTT
few TRBJ2-7 TRBV5-6 TRBD2 CASSLFSGGISYEQYF TGTGCCAGCAGCTTGTTTAGCGGGGGTATCTCCTACGAGCAGTACTTC
NA TRBJ2-1 TRBV5-1 NA CVSGREDSNEQFF TGCGTCTCGGGAAGGGAGGATTCCAATGAGCAGTTCTTC
NA TRBJ2-3 TRBV7-3 NA CASSSRVAGRNTDTQYF TGTGCCAGCAGCTCCAGGGTGGCGGGACGCAACACAGATACGCAGTATTTT
NA TRBJ2-7 TRBV11-3 NA CASSLLGARSEQYF TGTGCCAGCAGCTTATTAGGTGCAAGGTCCGAGCAGTACTTC
NA TRBJ2-7 TRBV4-3 NA CASSLSPGDEQYF TGCGCCAGCAGCCTGTCACCTGGGGACGAGCAGTACTTC
few TRBJ2-7 TRBV28 NA CASSGGFYEQYF TGTGCCAGCAGTGGCGGTTTCTACGAGCAGTACTTC
NA TRBJ2-3 TRBV7-2 NA CASSPGLAYTQYF TGTGCCAGCAGCCCGGGCCTTGCGTATACGCAGTATTTT
NA TRBJ2-1 TRBV7-9 NA CASSFSGVGNEQFF TGTGCCAGCAGCTTCTCAGGGGTGGGAAATGAGCAGTTCTTC
NA TRBJ2-1 TRBV7-9 TRBD2 CASSPASGRAIEQFF TGTGCCAGCAGCCCTGCTAGCGGGAGGGCCATTGAGCAGTTCTTC
NA TRBJ2-4 TRBV14 TRBD1 CASSQTGGIAKNIQYF TGTGCCAGCAGCCAAACAGGGGGTATCGCCAAAAACATTCAGTACTTC
NA TRBJ2-1 TRBV12-5 NA CASSRANEQFF TGTGCTAGTTCGCGTGCAAATGAGCAGTTCTTC
once TRBJ2-7 TRBV27 NA CASRGWDRRADYEQYF TGTGCCAGCAGGGGGTGGGATCGCAGGGCCGACTACGAGCAGTACTTC
NA TRBJ2-3 TRBV29-1 NA CSVGTGFTDTQYF TGCAGCGTTGGGACGGGATTCACAGATACGCAGTATTTT